This T cell receptor (beta chain) was documented in a study of T-cell memory formation after mild COVID-19. Overall study findings and caveats: Those CD4+ clones that contracted were mainly in CM and EM (CD8+ ones in EMRA).

5'RACE, which relied on constant-segment primers, yielded TCR alpha and TCR beta cDNA libraries carrying sample barcodes and UMIs. MiXCR was run by TCRdb on the 5' RACE reads, yielding one entry per CDR3 protein. The sample contains 260,000 or so distinct CDR3 sequences, 16% of which appear only once. Per germline, CDR1 LNHDA and CDR2 SQIVND (reference sequence). V shed 1 base and J shed 7 bases, with 13 bases lying between them. The CDR3 covers 14 residues. A note on this clonotype: Its matching antigen is unknown.

Sequenced material: PBMCs or a T cell subset sorted from them (not recorded which). The receptor was isolated from a man aged 18-30 years who had mild COVID-19 (a few samples of this study predate the infection). Cell type and time point are not known. The gene calls are TRBV19 and TRBJ1-2, with D hard to call. CDR3 amino acids: CASSIAVGSGGYTF. For the CDR3, the DNA is TGTGCCAGTAGTATAGCGGTAGGGAGCGGTGGCTACACCTTC. Using reference TRBV19 and TRBJ1-2 for the parts outside the CDR3, the full variable domain is DGGITQSPKYLFRKEGQNVTLSCEQNLNHDAMYWYRQDPGQGLRLIYYSQIVNDFQKGDIAEGYSVSREKKESFPLTVTSAQKNPTAFYLCASSIAVGSGGYTFGSGTRLTVV.